This TCR beta chain is drawn from a study of shared clonotypes between healthy human individuals. Study observations and caveats: Sampling involved blood alone; tissue repertoires likely differ.

V shed 2 bases and J 4 bases; nucleotides not matched to a gene: 4. This CDR3 is 15 amino acids long. Per the germline V gene, CDR1 is SGHTA and CDR2 is FQGNSA. TCRdb's copy holds only in-frame clones and misses some; the assay was immunoSEQ multiplex PCR. Of hundreds of thousands of clones in the sample, more than 95% are singletons; the top ten hold roughly 0.055%. On this clone: The target antigen is unknown.

This receptor was identified in a woman in her twenties or thirties in good health. The chain has TRBV7-2 and TRBJ2-1; 8 bases map to TRBD1. The sample comprised naive CD4+ T cells sorted from blood. The subset denotes: CD45RA+ positively selected. CDR3 amino acids: CASSLQGALYNEQFF. CDR3 in DNA: TGTGCCAGCAGCTTACAGGGGGCGCTTTACAATGAGCAGTTCTTC.